This T cell receptor beta chain was recovered during a study of T cell repertoires in cytomegalovirus infection. Background on the study: Epitope selection comprised recently identified HLA-C-restricted CMV epitopes and well-studied HLA-B-restricted CMV epitopes. Both a matching HLA type and CMV infection were indicated by public TCR beta signatures.

Notes on this clonotype: Its antigen is as yet unknown.

This CDR3 spans 13 amino acids. Germline CDR1 SGHRS, CDR2 YFSETQ. V gave up 5 bases and J gave up 0 bases, with 8 bases separating them. One entry per CDR3 protein results from TCRdb running MiXCR on the reads. The sample includes under 150,000 distinct CDR3 sequences, 30% to 35% seen only once; the top ten take roughly 40%. The sequence was obtained from a human donor in good health (CMV status not recorded). Some clones in this sample may be carry-over from other donors' samples. V usage is TRBV5-1 and J usage is TRBJ1-1; D call uncertain. Sequencing used CD8+ T cells from cultured PBMCs, obtained from culture after CMV antigen stimulation. CDR3 sequence (DNA): TGCGCCAGCAGGGCGGTGATGAACACTGAAGCTTTCTTT. Its protein is CASRAVMNTEAFF.